This TCR beta chain was sequenced during a study of pediatric ulcerative colitis. In the case of this clone: What it binds is not known.

Study outcomes and limitations: No controls had the two rectal clonotypes shared by ulcerative colitis patients. Compared with controls, ulcerative colitis showed greater blood-rectum clone sharing. Acute severe colitis showed lower rectal diversity from clonal expansions.

This was a survey-level run. Measured with immunoSEQ multiplex PCR; TCRdb has only the in-frame clones, and not every one. The sample records about 32,000 clones, roughly four fifths being singletons. Germline V gives CDR1 MNHEY, CDR2 SMNVEV (reference sequence). V lost 5 bases, J lost 8 bases, and 14 bases stayed unmatched. There are 15 residues in the CDR3. The rearrangement links TRBV27 to TRBJ1-2; TRBD1 agrees at 7 bases. This receptor was identified in a boy aged 5 to 17 with severe ulcerative colitis. Material for sequencing was blood. DNA of the CDR3: TGTGCCAGCAGTACAAAGGACAGGCCCTTAGGGGGCTACACCTTC. Translating it yields CASSTKDRPLGGYTF.